This TCR beta chain derives from a study of identical twins (dated by TCRdb to about 2016). General notes on the study: To test whether fetal clonotypes persist, the study used deep sequencing on TCR alpha and beta repertoires from monozygotic twins, unrelated adults of various ages, and cord blood. To rule out contamination, replicate twin experiments were performed at different times with different library preparation protocols.

This clonotype was seen more than once but under ten times. Its cognate antigen has yet to be identified. No per-base quality is available; no much larger clone lies one base away. Summary of the overall study and its limitations: Zero-insertion analyses could be partly confounded by invariant T cells such as MAIT and iNKT, although diverse VJ usage argued against such confounding for most clonotypes. Compared with coincidental sharing between unrelated individuals, an excess of low generation-probability sequences was observed among out-of-frame TCR alpha sequences shared between twins. Conclusions relied on cross-sectional statistical analysis, since the same donors could not be followed over many years. In monozygotic twins, out-of-frame TCR alpha sharing was systematically underestimated by recombination models, although the models agreed with sharing between unrelated individuals. Abundant cord blood beta clonotypes had fewer insertions, young adult naive repertoires showed a similar but weaker trend, and memory repertoires showed no such trend. Excess twin sharing in beta out-of-frame sequences was weaker because fewer shared sequences lowered the signal-to-noise ratio.

CDR1 and CDR2 are read off the germline V gene as SGHAT and FQNNGV. Germline trimming: 1 base from V, 1 base from J; junction bases outside gene matches: 5. The CDR3 measures 17 amino acids from cysteine to phenylalanine. Left in the record is the CDR3 DNA by itself, 51 bases read in frame from the first base. Every donor was a healthy Caucasian. Libraries were prepared through 5' RACE. TCRdb lists the instrument as Illumina HiSeq 2000. Template switching added a universal primer binding site, and the final cDNA carried a unique molecular identifier that allowed TCR cDNA molecules to be counted accurately. Specific primers in the conserved constant-segment region were used to synthesize first-strand cDNA for the TCR alpha and beta chains. To control for contamination, every cDNA library was double barcoded, receiving both a SMART-Mk sample barcode and Illumina barcodes. TruSeq adapter sequences along with Illumina sample barcodes were introduced in two successive PCR steps. The TCR alpha and beta cDNA libraries were sequenced on the Illumina HiSeq platform using custom primers. As for the original processing: MiGEC was used to process raw reads and extract unique molecular identifiers, and MiXCR was used to find CDR3 positions. Recombination models were inferred per individual with the repgenHMM and IGoR tools using an EM algorithm. The tcR package in R was used for shared clonotype analysis, with sharing normalized by the product of cloneset sizes. Out-of-frame nonproductive sequences were analyzed to study raw recombination free of thymic and clonal selection effects. The raw public data were reprocessed by TCRdb itself: fastp quality trimming at Q25, MiXCR clonotype calling, in-frame beta chains only. Each entry merges the rows of one CDR3 protein and shows their most common DNA and genes. Clone size and V and J calls follow TCRdb, not the original study. The sample table shows around 1.7 million distinct CDR3 sequences, and about 32% are seen once. Of the sample, over 0.25% is held by the ten largest clones.

Sequencing was carried out using cord blood. The chain is assembled from TRBV11-2 and TRBJ2-4, with TRBD2 matching 9 junction bases. The sequence derives from a newborn girl in good health. The CDR3: CASSLGLAGIAKNIQYF. The DNA sequence reads TGTGCCAGCAGCTTAGGCCTAGCGGGAATTGCCAAAAACATTCAGTACTTC.